The clone carrying this T cell receptor (beta chain) was recorded a few times. Its specificity is unknown. This sample is part of a study of shared clonotypes between healthy human individuals. The study's findings and limits: Blood was the only sampled material, and tissue repertoires likely differ.

Germline CDR1 is SGHNT and CDR2 is YYREEE (reference sequence). CDR3 length equals 16 residues. The V and J ends lost 5 bases and 2 bases, in that order; junction bases with no gene match: 9. The study drew its donors from healthy HIV-negative adults without recent acute infections or vaccinations. Replicate PCRs from sorted subsets contained around 200 ng DNA, which is roughly 30,000 T cell genomes. Repertoires were generated with immunoSEQ multiplex PCR, while TCRdb's copy carries only in-frame clones and drops some. The data show approximately 1,000,000 clones, 70% to 85% seen once. The J gene is TRBJ2-5, the V gene TRBV5-4, with TRBD1 matching over 10 bases. The TCR sequence derives from a man younger than 35 in good health. Some clones in this sample may be carry-over from other donors' samples. Sequencing was carried out using memory CD4+ T cells from PBMCs. The subset is: CD45RA-negative fraction. CDR3 sequence: CASSRTGGAQQETQYF. CDR3 bases: TGTGCCAGCAGTCGGACAGGGGGAGCCCAGCAAGAGACCCAGTACTTC.